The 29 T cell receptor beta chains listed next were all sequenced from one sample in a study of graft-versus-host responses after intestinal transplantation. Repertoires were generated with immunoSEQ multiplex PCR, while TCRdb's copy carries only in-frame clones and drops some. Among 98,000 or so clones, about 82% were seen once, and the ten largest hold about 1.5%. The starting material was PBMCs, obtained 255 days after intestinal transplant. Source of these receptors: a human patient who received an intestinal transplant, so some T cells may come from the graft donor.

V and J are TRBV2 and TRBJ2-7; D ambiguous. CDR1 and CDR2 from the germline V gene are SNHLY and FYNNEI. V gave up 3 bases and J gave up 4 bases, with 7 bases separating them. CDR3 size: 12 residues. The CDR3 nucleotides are TGTGCCAGCAGTGATCAACCTTACGAGCAGTACGTC. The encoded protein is CASSDQPYEQYV.

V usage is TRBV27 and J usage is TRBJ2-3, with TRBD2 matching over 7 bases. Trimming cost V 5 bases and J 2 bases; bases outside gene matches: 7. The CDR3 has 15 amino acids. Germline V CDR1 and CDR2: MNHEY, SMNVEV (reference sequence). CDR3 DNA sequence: TGTGCCAGCAGTCCGGGGACTACCCACACAGATACGCAGTATTTT. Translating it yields CASSPGTTHTDTQYF.

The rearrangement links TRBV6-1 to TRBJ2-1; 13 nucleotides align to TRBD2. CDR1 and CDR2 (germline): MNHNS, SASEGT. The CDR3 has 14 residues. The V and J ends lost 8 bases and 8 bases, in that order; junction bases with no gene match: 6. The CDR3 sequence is CASSTSGGADEQFF. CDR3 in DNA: TGTGCCAGCTCAACTAGCGGGGGGGCCGATGAGCAGTTCTTC.

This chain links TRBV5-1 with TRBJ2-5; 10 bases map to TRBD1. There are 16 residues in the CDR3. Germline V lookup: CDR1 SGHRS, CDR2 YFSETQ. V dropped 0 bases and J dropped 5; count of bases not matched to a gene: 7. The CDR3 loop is CASSLAVTGGGETQYF. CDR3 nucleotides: TGCGCCAGCAGCTTGGCCGTGACAGGGGGCGGGGAGACCCAGTACTTC.

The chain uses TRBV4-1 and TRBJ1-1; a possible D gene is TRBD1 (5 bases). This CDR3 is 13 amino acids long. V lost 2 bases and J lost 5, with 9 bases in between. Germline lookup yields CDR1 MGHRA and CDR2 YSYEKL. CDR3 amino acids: CASSQLGVTEAFF. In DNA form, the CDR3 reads TGCGCCAGCAGCCAACTAGGGGTTACTGAAGCTTTCTTT.

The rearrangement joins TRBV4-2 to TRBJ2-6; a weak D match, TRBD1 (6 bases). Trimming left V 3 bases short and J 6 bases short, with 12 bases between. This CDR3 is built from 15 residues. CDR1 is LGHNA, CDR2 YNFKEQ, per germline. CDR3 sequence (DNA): TGTGCCAGCAGCCACGACCTGGGACAGGCCAACGTCCTGACTTTC. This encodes CASSHDLGQANVLTF.

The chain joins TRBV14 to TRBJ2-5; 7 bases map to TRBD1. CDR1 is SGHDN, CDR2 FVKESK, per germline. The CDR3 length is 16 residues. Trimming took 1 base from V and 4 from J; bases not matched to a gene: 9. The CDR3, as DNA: TGTGCCAGCAGCCAAGGTGGACAGGCGTTTCCAGAGACCCAGTACTTC. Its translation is CASSQGGQAFPETQYF.

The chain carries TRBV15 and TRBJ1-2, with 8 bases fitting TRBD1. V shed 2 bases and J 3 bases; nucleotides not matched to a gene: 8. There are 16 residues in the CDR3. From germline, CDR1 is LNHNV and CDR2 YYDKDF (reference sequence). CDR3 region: CATSRRVAGGDYGYTF. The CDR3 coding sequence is TGTGCCACCAGCAGACGCGTCGCAGGGGGCGACTATGGCTACACCTTC.

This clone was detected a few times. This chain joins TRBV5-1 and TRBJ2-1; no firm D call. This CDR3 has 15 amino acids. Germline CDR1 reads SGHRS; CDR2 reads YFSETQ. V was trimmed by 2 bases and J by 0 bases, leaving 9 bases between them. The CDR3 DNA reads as TGCGCCAGCAGCTTAGGCACCTCCTCCTACAATGAGCAGTTCTTC. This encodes CASSLGTSSYNEQFF.

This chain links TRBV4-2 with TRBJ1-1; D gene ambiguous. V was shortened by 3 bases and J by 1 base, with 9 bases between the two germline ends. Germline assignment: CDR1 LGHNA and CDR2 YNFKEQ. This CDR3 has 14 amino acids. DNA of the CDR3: TGTGCCAGCAGCCACATCACGGAGAACACTGAAGCTTTCTTT. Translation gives CASSHITENTEAFF.

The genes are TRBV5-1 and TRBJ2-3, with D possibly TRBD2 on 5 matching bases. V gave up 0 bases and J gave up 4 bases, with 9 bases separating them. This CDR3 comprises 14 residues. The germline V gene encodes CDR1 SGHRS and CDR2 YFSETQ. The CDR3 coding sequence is TGCGCCAGCAGCTTGGTAGAGGGCCCAGATACGCAGTATTTT. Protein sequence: CASSLVEGPDTQYF.

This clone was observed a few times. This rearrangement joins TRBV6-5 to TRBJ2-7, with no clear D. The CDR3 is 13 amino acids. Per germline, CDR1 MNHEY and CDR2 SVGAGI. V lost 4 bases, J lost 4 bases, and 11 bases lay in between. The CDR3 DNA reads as TGTGCCAGCAGTTCCGGGCCAGAATACGAGCAGTACTTC. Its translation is CASSSGPEYEQYF.

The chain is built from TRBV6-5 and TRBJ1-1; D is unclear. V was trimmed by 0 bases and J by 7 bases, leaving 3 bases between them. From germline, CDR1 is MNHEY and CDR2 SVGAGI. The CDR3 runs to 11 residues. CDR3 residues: CASSYSNEAFF. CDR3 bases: TGTGCCAGCAGTTACTCGAATGAAGCTTTCTTT.

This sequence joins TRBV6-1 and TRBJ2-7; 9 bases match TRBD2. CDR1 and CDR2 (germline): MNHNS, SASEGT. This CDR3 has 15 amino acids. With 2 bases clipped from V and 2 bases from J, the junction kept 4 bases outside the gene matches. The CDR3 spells CASSEPTSGTYEQYF. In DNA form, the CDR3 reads TGTGCCAGCAGTGAACCGACTAGCGGCACCTACGAGCAGTACTTC.

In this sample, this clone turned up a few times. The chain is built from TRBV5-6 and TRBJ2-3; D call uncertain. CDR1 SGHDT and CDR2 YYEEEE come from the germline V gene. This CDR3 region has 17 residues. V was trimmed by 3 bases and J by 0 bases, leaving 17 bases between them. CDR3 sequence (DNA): TGTGCCAGCAGCTCGTCAAGAGGCTTCACTAGCACAGATACGCAGTATTTT. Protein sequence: CASSSSRGFTSTDTQYF.

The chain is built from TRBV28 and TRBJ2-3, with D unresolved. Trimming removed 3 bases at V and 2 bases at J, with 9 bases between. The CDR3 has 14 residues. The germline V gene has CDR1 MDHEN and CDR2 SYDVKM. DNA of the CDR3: TGTGCCAGCAGTTTTCCCGGAGCCACAGATACGCAGTATTTT. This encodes CASSFPGATDTQYF.

CDR3 residues: CAWSVFIRVPGANVLTF. The CDR3 DNA is TGTGCCTGGAGTGTTTTCATTCGGGTTCCTGGGGCCAACGTCCTGACTTTC. The chain couples TRBV30 to TRBJ2-6; D unresolved. The germline gives CDR1 GTSNPN, CDR2 SVGIG (reference sequence). V was shortened by 0 bases and J by 2 bases, with 14 bases between the two germline ends. The CDR3 loop spans 17 amino acids.

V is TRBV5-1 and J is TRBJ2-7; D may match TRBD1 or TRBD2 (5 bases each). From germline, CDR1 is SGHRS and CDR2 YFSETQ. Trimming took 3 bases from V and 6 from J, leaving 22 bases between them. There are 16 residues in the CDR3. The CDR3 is CASSSDGWQGGGEQYV. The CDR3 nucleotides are TGCGCCAGCAGCTCGGATGGATGGCAGGGTGGGGGCGAGCAGTACGTC.

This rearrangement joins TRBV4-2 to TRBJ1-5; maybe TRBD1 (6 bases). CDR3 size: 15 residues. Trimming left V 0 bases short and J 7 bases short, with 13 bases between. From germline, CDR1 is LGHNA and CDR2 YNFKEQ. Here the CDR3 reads CASSQDGRGTQPQHF. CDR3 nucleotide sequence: TGTGCCAGCAGCCAAGACGGCAGGGGCACCCAGCCCCAGCATTTT.

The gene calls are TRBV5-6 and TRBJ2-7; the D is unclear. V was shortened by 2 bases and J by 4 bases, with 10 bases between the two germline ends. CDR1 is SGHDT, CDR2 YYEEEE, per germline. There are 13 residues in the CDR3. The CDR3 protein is CASSFGQTYEQYF. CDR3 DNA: TGTGCCAGCAGCTTTGGCCAGACTTACGAGCAGTACTTC.

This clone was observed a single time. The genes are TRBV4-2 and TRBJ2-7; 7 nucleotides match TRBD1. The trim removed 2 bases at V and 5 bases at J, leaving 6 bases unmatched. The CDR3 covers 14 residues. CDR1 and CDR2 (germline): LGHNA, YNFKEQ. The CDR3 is CASSQTGEIDEQYF. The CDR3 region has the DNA TGTGCCAGCAGCCAAACAGGGGAAATCGACGAGCAGTACTTC.

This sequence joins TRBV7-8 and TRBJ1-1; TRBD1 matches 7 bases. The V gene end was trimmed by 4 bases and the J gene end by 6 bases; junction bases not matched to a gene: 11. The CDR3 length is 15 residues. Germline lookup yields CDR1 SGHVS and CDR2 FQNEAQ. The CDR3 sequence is CASSSPTGSSPEAFF. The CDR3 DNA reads TGTGCCAGCAGCTCCCCGACAGGGTCGTCCCCTGAAGCTTTCTTT. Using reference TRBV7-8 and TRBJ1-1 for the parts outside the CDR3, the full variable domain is GAGVSQSPRYKVAKRGQDVALRCDPISGHVSLFWYQQALGQGPEFLTYFQNEAQLDKSGLPSDRFFAERPEGSVSTLKIQRTQQEDSAVYLCASSSPTGSSPEAFFGQGTRLTVV.

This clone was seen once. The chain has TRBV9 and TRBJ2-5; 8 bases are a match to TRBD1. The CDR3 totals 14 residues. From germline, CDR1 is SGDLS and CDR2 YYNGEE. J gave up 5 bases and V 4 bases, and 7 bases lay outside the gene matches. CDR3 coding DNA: TGTGCCAGCAGCCTAGGACAGGGCGTCGAGACCCAGTACTTC. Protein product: CASSLGQGVETQYF.

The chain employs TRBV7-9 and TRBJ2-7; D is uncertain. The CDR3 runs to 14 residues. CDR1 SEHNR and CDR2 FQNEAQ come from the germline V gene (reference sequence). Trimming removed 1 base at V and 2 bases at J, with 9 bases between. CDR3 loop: CASSLEGTPYEQYF. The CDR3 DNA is TGTGCCAGCAGCTTAGAAGGCACCCCCTACGAGCAGTACTTC.

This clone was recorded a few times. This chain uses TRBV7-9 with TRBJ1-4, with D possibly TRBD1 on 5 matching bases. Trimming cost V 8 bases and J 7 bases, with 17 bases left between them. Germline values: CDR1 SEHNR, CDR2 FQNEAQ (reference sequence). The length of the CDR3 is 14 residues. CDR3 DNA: TGTGCCAGCGGAGCGGAGGGGATGAGTGAAAAACTGTTTTTT. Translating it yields CASGAEGMSEKLFF.

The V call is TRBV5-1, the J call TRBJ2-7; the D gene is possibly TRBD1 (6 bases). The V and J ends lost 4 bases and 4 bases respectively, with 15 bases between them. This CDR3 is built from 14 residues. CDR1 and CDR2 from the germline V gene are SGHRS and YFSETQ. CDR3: CASSRPGHSYEQYF. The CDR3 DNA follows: TGCGCCAGCAGCCGACCGGGACACAGTTACGAGCAGTACTTC.

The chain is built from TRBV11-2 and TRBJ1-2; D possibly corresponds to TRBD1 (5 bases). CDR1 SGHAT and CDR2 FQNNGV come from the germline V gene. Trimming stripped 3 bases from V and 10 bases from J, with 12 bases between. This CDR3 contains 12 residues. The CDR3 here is CASSFREGIYTF. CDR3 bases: TGTGCCAGCAGCTTTAGGGAGGGGATCTACACCTTC.

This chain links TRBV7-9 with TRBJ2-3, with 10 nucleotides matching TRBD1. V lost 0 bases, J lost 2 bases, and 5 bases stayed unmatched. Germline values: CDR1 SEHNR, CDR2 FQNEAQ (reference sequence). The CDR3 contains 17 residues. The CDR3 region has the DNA TGTGCCAGCAGCTTAGCGCGACAGGGGGCCTACACAGATACGCAGTATTTT. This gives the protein CASSLARQGAYTDTQYF. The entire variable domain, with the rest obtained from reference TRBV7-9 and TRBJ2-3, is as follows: DTGVSQNPRHKITKRGQNVTFRCDPISEHNRLYWYRQTLGQGPEFLTYFQNEAQLEKSRLLSDRFSAERPKGSFSTLEIQRTEQGDSAMYLCASSLARQGAYTDTQYFGPGTRLTVL.

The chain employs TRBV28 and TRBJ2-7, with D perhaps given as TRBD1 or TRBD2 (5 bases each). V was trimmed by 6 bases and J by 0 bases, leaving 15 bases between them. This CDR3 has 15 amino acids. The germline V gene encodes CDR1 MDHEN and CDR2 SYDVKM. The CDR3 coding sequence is TGTGCCAGCAGCCGACCGGGACGGAGCTCCTACGAGCAGTACTTC. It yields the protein CASSRPGRSSYEQYF.